What follows are 24 T cell receptor beta chains derived from one specimen sequenced in a study of blood T cell repertoires in COVID-19. Libraries were prepared by immunoSEQ multiplex PCR; TCRdb keeps only in-frame clonotypes and omits some of them. The sample records 200,000 to 250,000 clones, 85% to 90% being singletons. The material sequenced was peripheral blood. All receptors come from a man aged 45-65 years with acute or convalescent COVID-19.

The V call is TRBV24-1, the J call TRBJ1-2, with D unclear. Germline V lookup: CDR1 KGHDR, CDR2 SFDVKD. The CDR3 has 13 amino acids. V lost 2 bases and J lost 8, with 11 bases in between. The CDR3 protein is CATSDSPLQGYTF. CDR3 DNA: TGTGCCACCAGTGATTCCCCCTTACAGGGCTACACCTTC.

This clone was seen more than once but under ten times. The chain is built from TRBV18 and TRBJ2-2; possible D gene TRBD1, 6 bases. Looked up from germline, CDR1 is KGHSH and CDR2 is LQKENI. The CDR3 has 14 amino acids. Trimming cost V 6 bases and J 2 bases, with 10 bases left between them. CDR3 sequence: CASSTGTNTGELFF. CDR3 DNA sequence: TGTGCCAGCTCGACCGGGACAAACACCGGGGAGCTGTTTTTT.

The chain joins TRBV6-5 to TRBJ2-7; 9 bases map to TRBD2. Germline loops: CDR1 MNHEY, CDR2 SVGAGI. The CDR3 runs to 14 residues. CDR3 region: CGSGVSSGVYEQYF. CDR3 sequence (DNA): TGTGGTAGTGGAGTTTCTAGCGGGGTCTACGAGCAGTACTTC.

The table lists this clone with a count of one. The gene calls are TRBV6-2 or TRBV6-3 and TRBJ2-1; no definite D call. V lost 2 bases to trimming and J lost 8 bases, with 7 bases between them. There are 12 residues in the CDR3. In germline, CDR1 is MNHEY, CDR2 SVGEGT. The CDR3 DNA is TGTGCCAGCAGTTACCCAGAGGATGAGCAGTTCTTC. This codes for CASSYPEDEQFF.

The chain is built from TRBV9 and TRBJ2-1; tentatively, D is TRBD2 (6 bases). This CDR3 is 19 amino acids long. V lost 0 bases and J 5 bases, leaving 24 bases between the germline ends. Germline CDR1 is SGDLS and CDR2 is YYNGEE. CDR3 in amino acids: CASSVEGGARVRGHNEQFF. The CDR3 DNA reads as TGTGCCAGCAGCGTAGAAGGAGGGGCGCGGGTCCGAGGACACAATGAGCAGTTCTTC. The full variable domain, rest sourced from reference TRBV9 and TRBJ2-1, is DSGVTQTPKHLITATGQRVTLRCSPRSGDLSVYWYQQSLDQGLQFLIQYYNGEERAKGNILERFSAQQFPDLHSELNLSSLELGDSALYFCASSVEGGARVRGHNEQFFGPGTRLTVL.

In nucleotides, the CDR3 is TGTGCCAGCAGTCGACAGGGGGGAACCGGGGAGCTGTTTTTT. This encodes CASSRQGGTGELFF. The chain uses TRBV14 and TRBJ2-2, with 9 bases lining up with TRBD1. The germline V gene has CDR1 SGHDN and CDR2 FVKESK. The trim removed 6 bases at V and 5 bases at J, leaving 4 bases unmatched. The CDR3 is 14 amino acids.

This chain connects TRBV10-3 to TRBJ2-3; 10 bases line up with TRBD2. Germline lookup yields CDR1 ENHRY and CDR2 SYGVKD. CDR3 size: 14 residues. The J segment lost 3 bases and the V segment lost 6 bases, leaving 3 bases of the junction unmatched. The chain's CDR3 is CAIREAGGTDTQYF. The DNA for the CDR3 is TGTGCCATCAGAGAAGCGGGGGGGACAGATACGCAGTATTTT.

The chain is built from TRBV10-2 and TRBJ2-1; weak D call: TRBD2 (6 bases). CDR3 size: 16 residues. CDR1 is WSHSY, CDR2 SAAADI, per germline. Trimming took off 3 bases at V and 7 bases at J, with 19 bases between the two ends. The CDR3 reads CASSEGGGTALNEQFF. The CDR3 nucleotides are TGCGCCAGCAGTGAAGGTGGCGGGACCGCACTTAATGAGCAGTTCTTC.

This rearrangement joins TRBV2 to TRBJ2-1; D is perhaps TRBD2 (6 bases). Per germline, CDR1 SNHLY and CDR2 FYNNEI. V was pared by 3 bases and J by 3 bases, with 9 bases between. CDR3 size: 14 residues. The CDR3 reads CASSDGTHYNEQFF. The CDR3 DNA reads as TGTGCCAGCAGTGATGGGACTCACTACAATGAGCAGTTCTTC. The full variable domain, its missing parts supplied by reference TRBV2 and TRBJ2-1, is EPEVTQTPSHQVTQMGQEVILRCVPISNHLYFYWYRQILGQKVEFLVSFYNNEISEKSEIFDDQFSVERPDGSNFTLKIRSTKLEDSAMYFCASSDGTHYNEQFFGPGTRLTVL.

The rearrangement links TRBV15 to TRBJ1-4; weak D call: TRBD1 (6 bases). The V end lost 1 base, the J end lost 6 bases, and 15 bases lay between the germline ends. The CDR3 runs to 16 residues. Per germline, CDR1 LNHNV and CDR2 YYDKDF (reference sequence). CDR3 in DNA: TGTGCCACCAGCAGAGCAGGGGAGAGGGTTCATGAAAAACTGTTTTTT. This encodes CATSRAGERVHEKLFF.

The J gene is TRBJ1-6, the V gene TRBV10-3; 8 nucleotides line up with TRBD1. The CDR3 has 14 amino acids. The V segment lost 6 bases and the J segment 8 bases; nucleotides outside the gene matches: 6. CDR1 is ENHRY and CDR2 is SYGVKD in the germline V gene. The CDR3, as DNA: TGTGCCATCAGACCGACAGGGGATGATTCACCCCTCCACTTT. As protein: CAIRPTGDDSPLHF.

The gene calls are TRBV27 and TRBJ1-5, with 8 positions matching TRBD1. This CDR3 is 18 amino acids long. Looked up from germline, CDR1 is MNHEY and CDR2 is SMNVEV (reference sequence). The V and J ends lost 5 bases and 5 bases, in that order; junction bases with no gene match: 17. CDR3 residues: CASSPALRGRGLHQPQHF. The CDR3 DNA follows: TGTGCCAGCAGTCCAGCGCTCAGGGGGCGCGGGTTGCATCAGCCCCAGCATTTT.

The CDR3 loop is CASSRMGTDEQYF. Here the CDR3 DNA reads TGTGCCAGCAGCCGAATGGGGACAGACGAGCAGTACTTC. The rearrangement joins TRBV25-1 to TRBJ2-7, with 7 bases that match TRBD1. CDR3 length: 13 residues. The germline CDR1 and CDR2 sequences are MGHDK and SYGVNS. The junction had 7 bases not matched to a gene; V was cut back by 6 bases and J by 5 bases.

The chain combines TRBV5-1 with TRBJ1-2; the D gene is possibly TRBD1 (5 bases). The CDR3 extends over 16 amino acids. The V gene's germline CDR1 is SGHRS and CDR2 YFSETQ. V was clipped by 3 bases and J by 2 bases, with 17 bases between them. This CDR3 is CASSSGTEGINYGYTF. CDR3 DNA: TGCGCCAGCAGCTCCGGGACTGAGGGGATCAACTATGGCTACACCTTC.

The chain uses TRBV5-4 and TRBJ1-1; TRBD1 might be the D (6 bases). Germline lookup yields CDR1 SGHNT and CDR2 YYREEE (reference sequence). Trimming left V 4 bases short and J 5 bases short, with 21 bases between. The CDR3 is 16 amino acids. CDR3 in DNA: TGTGCCAGCAGCCTGGCTCTTGGTTCAGGGGTAACTGAAGCTTTCTTT. Its protein is CASSLALGSGVTEAFF.

The chain links TRBV7-6 to TRBJ1-1; weak D call: TRBD1 (6 bases). The CDR3 totals 13 residues. The V end was cut by 5 bases, the J end by 8 bases, with 15 bases between. Germline V gene sequence: CDR1 SGHVS, CDR2 FNYEAQ. Written as DNA, the CDR3 is TGTGCCAGCAGCCGACAGACAGGAGAAGAAGCTTTCTTT. Amino acid sequence: CASSRQTGEEAFF.

CDR3 sequence reads: CASSPAQGSGPNTEAFF. The CDR3 DNA is TGTGCCAGTAGTCCTGCACAGGGGTCGGGACCGAACACTGAAGCTTTCTTT. The chain is built from TRBV19 and TRBJ1-1; 7 positions agree with TRBD1. V trimming: 5 bases; J trimming: 1 base; junction bases outside the gene matches: 13. Germline V lookup: CDR1 LNHDA, CDR2 SQIVND (reference sequence). The CDR3 has 17 amino acids.

A few counts support this clone. The chain has TRBV29-1 and TRBJ1-2; D is unresolved. This CDR3 contains 13 residues. The germline V and J ends were trimmed by 0 bases and 2 bases, with 7 bases remaining between them. Looked up from germline, CDR1 is SQVTM and CDR2 is ANQGSEA. The CDR3: CSVEDAVNYGYTF. The CDR3 nucleotides are TGCAGCGTTGAAGATGCGGTAAACTATGGCTACACCTTC.

The V gene is TRBV19, the J gene TRBJ2-5; possible D gene TRBD1, 6 bases. This CDR3 is 13 amino acids long. CDR1 LNHDA and CDR2 SQIVND come from the germline V gene (reference sequence). V was pared by 5 bases and J by 5 bases, with 12 bases between. The CDR3 DNA follows: TGTGCCAGTAGTCAAACAGGGATGGAGACCCAGTACTTC. The encoded protein is CASSQTGMETQYF.

The chain carries TRBV5-1 and TRBJ1-2, with 9 bases matching TRBD1. With 0 bases clipped from V and 5 bases from J, the junction kept 2 bases outside the gene matches. Germline assignment: CDR1 SGHRS and CDR2 YFSETQ. The CDR3 runs to 14 residues. CDR3 loop: CASSLGDREYGYTF. The CDR3 bases are TGCGCCAGCAGCTTGGGGGACAGGGAGTATGGCTACACCTTC. The variable domain in full, with the rest retrieved from reference TRBV5-1 and TRBJ1-2, is KAGVTQTPRYLIKTRGQQVTLSCSPISGHRSVSWYQQTPGQGLQFLFEYFSETQRNKGNFPGRFSGRQFSNSRSEMNVSTLELGDSALYLCASSLGDREYGYTFGSGTRLTVV.

This clone was seen a single time. V and J are TRBV19 and TRBJ1-1; TRBD1 is a possible D gene (5 bases). The germline V gene has CDR1 LNHDA and CDR2 SQIVND (reference sequence). The CDR3 extends over 13 amino acids. V lost 5 bases to trimming and J lost 7 bases, with 14 bases between them. In nucleotides, the CDR3 is TGTGCCAGTAGTTTAACAGGAGTACTTGAAGCTTTCTTT. It encodes CASSLTGVLEAFF.

V is TRBV5-4 and J is TRBJ1-1, with D unclear. V was trimmed by 2 bases and J by 1 base, leaving 18 bases between them. CDR3 length: 17 residues. Per the germline V gene, CDR1 is SGHNT and CDR2 is YYREEE (reference sequence). DNA of the CDR3: TGTGCCAGCAGCTTCTCTGGAGGGCCGCGGGGGAACACTGAAGCTTTCTTT. Protein product: CASSFSGGPRGNTEAFF.

This chain joins TRBV7-9 and TRBJ2-2, with D maybe TRBD2 (6 bases). From germline, CDR1 is SEHNR and CDR2 FQNEAQ (reference sequence). V was cut by 4 bases and J by 0 bases, with 18 bases left in between. CDR3 length: 18 residues. The CDR3 sequence is CASSSLGLGGSNTGELFF. CDR3 nucleotide sequence: TGTGCCAGCAGCTCACTCGGGCTTGGGGGGTCGAACACCGGGGAGCTGTTTTTT.

The chain has TRBV7-9 and TRBJ1-6, with 8 bases aligning to TRBD1. Germline assignment: CDR1 SEHNR and CDR2 FQNEAQ (reference sequence). The CDR3 is 16 residues long. J was trimmed by 6 bases and V by 6 bases; bases with no gene match: 10. The DNA of the CDR3 is TGTGCCAGCAGTTATCCTCCGGGACAGGTTAATTCACCCCTCCACTTT. Translation gives CASSYPPGQVNSPLHF.